This T cell receptor beta chain emerged from a study of brain T cells in children with intractable seizures. TCRdb's table, derived via immunoSEQ multiplex PCR, lists solely in-frame clones and lacks some. The sample holds roughly 64,000 clones, around 96% seen once. The sample consisted of peripheral blood, taken at surgery. The source is a boy in the first two years of life with focal cortical dysplasia and intractable seizures.

CDR3 amino acids: CASSLGRVNTEAFF. CDR3 bases: TGTGCCAGCAGTTTAGGCCGGGTGAACACTGAAGCTTTCTTT. V and J are TRBV28 and TRBJ1-1, with unresolved D. The CDR3 runs to 14 residues. Germline assignment: CDR1 MDHEN and CDR2 SYDVKM. The V end lost 2 bases, the J end lost 0 bases, and 7 bases lay between the germline ends.